This T cell receptor beta chain derives from a study of OX40 agonist ivuxolimab in advanced cancers. Overall study findings and caveats: Circulating CD4+ and CD8+ T cells showed clonal expansion by week 6 at 0.1 to 3.0 mg/kg. More expanded clones were found, on average, in CD8+ than in CD4+ T cells.

About this clone itself: Its antigen is still unknown.

Assay: immunoSEQ multiplex PCR; the TCRdb copy retains only in-frame clones and omits some. The sample has 90,000 to 95,000 clones; 84% are singletons. The CDR3 loop spans 16 amino acids. Germline assignment: CDR1 SGHVS and CDR2 FNYEAQ. Losses at the gene ends were 5 bases for V and 9 bases for J; bases not matched to a gene: 8. The sequence came from an adult with an advanced solid tumor such as melanoma, head and neck, liver or kidney cancer. This specimen consisted of CD4+ or CD8+ T cells sorted from blood, obtained in a trial of the OX40 agonist ivuxolimab. The chain couples TRBV7-6 to TRBJ2-1; 15 bases fit TRBD2. CDR3 bases: TGTGCCAGCAGCCTCCGGACTAGCGGGGGGGCAGTTGAGCAGTTCTTC. The encoded protein is CASSLRTSGGAVEQFF.